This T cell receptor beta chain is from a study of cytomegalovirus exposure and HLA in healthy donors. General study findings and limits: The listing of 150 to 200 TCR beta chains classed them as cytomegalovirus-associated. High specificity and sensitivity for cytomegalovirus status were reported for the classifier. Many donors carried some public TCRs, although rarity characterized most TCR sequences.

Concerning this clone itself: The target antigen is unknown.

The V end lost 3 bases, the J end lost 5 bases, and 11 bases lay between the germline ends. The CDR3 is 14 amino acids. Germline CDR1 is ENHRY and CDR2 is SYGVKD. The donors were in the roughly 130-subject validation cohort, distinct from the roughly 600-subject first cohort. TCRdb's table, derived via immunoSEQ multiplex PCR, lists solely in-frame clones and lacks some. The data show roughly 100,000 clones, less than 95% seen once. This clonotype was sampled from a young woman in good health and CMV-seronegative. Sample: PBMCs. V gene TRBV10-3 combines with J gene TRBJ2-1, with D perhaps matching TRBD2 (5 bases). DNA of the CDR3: TGTGCCATCAGTGAAGGCGGGTGGGACAATGAGCAGTTCTTC. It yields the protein CAISEGGWDNEQFF.